This T cell receptor (beta chain) was identified during a study of early T cells in non-severe SARS-CoV-2 infection. The length of the CDR3 is 14 residues. Trimming cost V 2 bases and J 2 bases, with 9 bases left between them. CDR1 is SGHTA and CDR2 is FQGNSA in the germline V gene. TCRdb re-called the 5' RACE reads with MiXCR, one entry per CDR3 protein. This table holds about 80,000 distinct CDR3 sequences, around 12% found once. This sequence joins TRBV7-2 and TRBJ2-5, with TRBD2 as a possible D gene (5 bases). The clonotype originates from an adult who was a healthcare worker with PCR-confirmed SARS-CoV-2 infection or an uninfected control (not recorded which). The donor label of this sample is uncertain. The sequencing used whole blood, collected at baseline. In nucleotides, the CDR3 is TGTGCCAGCAGCTTACTCGGGAATCAAGAGACCCAGTACTTC. This sequence encodes CASSLLGNQETQYF.